This TCR beta chain was identified in a study of OX40 agonist ivuxolimab in advanced cancers. Broader study findings: CD4+ T cells averaged fewer expanded clones than CD8+ T cells. Expanded peripheral T-cell antigen specificity went undetermined.

As for this clone: The antigen is undetermined.

The CDR3 is made up of 16 amino acids. Losses at the gene ends were 7 bases for V and 0 bases for J; bases not matched to a gene: 7. Germline-derived CDR1 and CDR2 are LNHDA and SQIVND (reference sequence). TCRdb's table, derived via immunoSEQ multiplex PCR, lists solely in-frame clones and lacks some. This table has roughly 25,000 clones, approximately 91% appearing once. Sequenced here: CD4+ or CD8+ T cells sorted from blood, sampled in a trial of the OX40 agonist ivuxolimab. This clonotype was obtained from an adult with an advanced solid tumor such as melanoma, head and neck, liver or kidney cancer. This chain links TRBV19 with TRBJ1-3, with 9 bases lining up with TRBD1. The CDR3, as DNA: TGTGCCAGTACATACGGGACAGGGCTCTCTGGAAACACCATATATTTT. It yields the protein CASTYGTGLSGNTIYF. Based on the CDR3 plus reference TRBV19 and TRBJ1-3, the full variable domain is DGGITQSPKYLFRKEGQNVTLSCEQNLNHDAMYWYRQDPGQGLRLIYYSQIVNDFQKGDIAEGYSVSREKKESFPLTVTSAQKNPTAFYLCASTYGTGLSGNTIYFGEGSWLTVV.